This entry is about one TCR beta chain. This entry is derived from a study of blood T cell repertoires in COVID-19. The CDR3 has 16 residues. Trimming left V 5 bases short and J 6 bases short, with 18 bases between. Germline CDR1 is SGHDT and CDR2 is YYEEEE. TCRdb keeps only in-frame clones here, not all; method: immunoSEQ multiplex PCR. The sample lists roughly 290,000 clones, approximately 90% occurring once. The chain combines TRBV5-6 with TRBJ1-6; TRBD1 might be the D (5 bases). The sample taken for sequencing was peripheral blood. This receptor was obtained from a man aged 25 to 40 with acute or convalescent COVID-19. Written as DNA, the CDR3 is TGTGCCAGCAGTAGTCCGGCGGGACTTAGTAATTCACCCCTCCACTTT. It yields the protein CASSSPAGLSNSPLHF.